A single sample gave rise to the 22 T cell receptor beta chains below, sequenced in a study of T-cell reconstitution after alpha-beta-depleted transplantation in children. This sample's TCRbeta library carried unique molecular identifier barcodes. TCRdb reanalysed the PCR reads using MiXCR and keeps one entry per CDR3 protein. Of 200,000 to 300,000 distinct CDR3 sequences listed, 20% to 30% were seen once; the top ten hold more than 4.5%. This specimen consisted of PBMCs, mostly from graft donor cells, obtained 360 days after TCRalphabeta/CD19-depleted stem cell transplant. The source is a female patient between 2 and 15 years old who had a stem cell transplant for congenital amegakaryocytic thrombocytopenia, so the T cells may come from the graft donor.

In its sample, this clonotype was seen many times. The chain joins TRBV2 to TRBJ2-2, with D maybe TRBD2 (7 bases). V shed 6 bases and J shed 3 bases, with 17 bases lying between them. Germline-derived CDR1 and CDR2 are SNHLY and FYNNEI. The CDR3 has 16 residues. The DNA for the CDR3 is TGTGCCAGCAGCCCAACCCGGGGGGCCCACACCGGGGAGCTGTTTTTT. Translated: CASSPTRGAHTGELFF.

The chain has TRBV10-1 and TRBJ2-5, with D possibly matching TRBD1 (6 bases). This CDR3 contains 15 residues. The germline CDR1 and CDR2 sequences are WNHNN and SYGVQD (reference sequence). Trimming stripped 7 bases from V and 0 bases from J, with 15 bases between. The chain's CDR3 is CASTETGTDQETQYF. CDR3 nucleotide sequence: TGCGCCAGCACCGAAACAGGGACGGACCAAGAGACCCAGTACTTC.

As for this clonotype: At one boundary the junction diverges from the germline segment, which might be a read error. This chain links TRBV7-2 with TRBJ1-4; tentatively, D is TRBD1 (6 bases). The germline V gene has CDR1 SGHTA and CDR2 FQGNSA. CDR3 length equals 14 residues. CDR3 region: CASSFGQPDEKLFF. The CDR3 region has the DNA TGTGCCAGCAGCTTTGGACAGCCGGATGAGAAACTGTTTTTT.

This clonotype occurred a few times. This sequence joins TRBV28 and TRBJ2-7; 7 bases match TRBD1. The CDR3 has 11 residues. In germline, CDR1 is MDHEN, CDR2 SYDVKM. J lost 10 bases, V lost 5 bases, and 5 bases had no gene match. The CDR3 here is CASSLTGDQYF. The CDR3, as DNA: TGTGCCAGCAGTCTAACAGGGGATCAGTACTTC. Based on the CDR3 plus reference TRBV28 and TRBJ2-7, the full variable domain is DVKVTQSSRYLVKRTGEKVFLECVQDMDHENMFWYRQDPGLGLRLIYFSYDVKMKEKGDIPEGYSVSREKKERFSLILESASTNQTSMYLCASSLTGDQYFGPGTRLTVT.

This clonotype was seen ten or more times. The chain recombines TRBV10-3 with TRBJ2-2, with 7 bases that match TRBD1. CDR1 is ENHRY, CDR2 SYGVKD, per germline. With 6 bases clipped from V and 2 bases from J, the junction kept 6 bases outside the gene matches. This CDR3 region has 15 residues. CDR3 amino acids: CAISPGTDNTGELFF. CDR3 bases: TGTGCCATCAGCCCCGGGACAGACAACACCGGGGAGCTGTTTTTT.

In DNA form, the CDR3 reads TGTGCCAGCAGCTTGAGCGTCTTCACAGATACGCAGTATTTT. Its protein product is CASSLSVFTDTQYF. The chain carries TRBV5-4 and TRBJ2-3; unclear D gene. V lost 1 base, J lost 2 bases, and 8 bases lay in between. The CDR3 has 14 amino acids. In germline, CDR1 is SGHNT, CDR2 YYREEE (reference sequence).

This chain uses TRBV4-3 with TRBJ2-5; 8 bases line up with TRBD2. CDR1 is LGHNA and CDR2 is YSLEER in the germline V gene. V gave up 0 bases and J gave up 2 bases; unmatched junction bases: 11. The CDR3 sequence is 18 residues long. The CDR3 coding sequence is TGCGCCAGCAGCCAAGATCTCTGGTTCGGGGGGGATCAAGAGACCCAGTACTTC. This sequence encodes CASSQDLWFGGDQETQYF.

This chain uses TRBV15 with TRBJ1-5; D remains ambiguous. Trimming cost V 1 base and J 4 bases, with 8 bases left between them. CDR1 is LNHNV and CDR2 is YYDKDF in the germline V gene (reference sequence). The CDR3 consists of 14 residues. CDR3 bases: TGTGCCACCAGCAGAGGTTCAGTAAATCAGCCCCAGCATTTT. As protein: CATSRGSVNQPQHF.

The V gene is TRBV10-3, the J gene TRBJ1-5; 9 bases agree with TRBD1. Germline V gene data show CDR1 as ENHRY and CDR2 as SYGVKD. The V segment lost 4 bases and the J segment 7 bases; nucleotides outside the gene matches: 5. The CDR3 has 14 amino acids. The DNA of the CDR3 is TGTGCCATCAGTGCCGGGACAGGGTTACAGCCCCAGCATTTT. Amino acids: CAISAGTGLQPQHF.

The chain employs TRBV6-1 and TRBJ1-2; 9 bases align to TRBD1. The CDR3 consists of 15 residues. The junction had 8 bases not matched to a gene; V was cut back by 5 bases and J by 4 bases. Germline CDR1 MNHNS, CDR2 SASEGT. CDR3 bases: TGTGCCAGCAGTCTTGGTCCGGACAGGGGCTATGGCTACACCTTC. The encoded protein is CASSLGPDRGYGYTF.

This rearrangement joins TRBV10-3 to TRBJ2-3; perhaps TRBD2 as D (5 bases). The CDR3 runs 15 residues. Germline V gene sequence: CDR1 ENHRY, CDR2 SYGVKD. Trimming removed 6 bases at V and 1 base at J, with 14 bases between. The CDR3 protein is CAIRKSGDGTDTQYF. The CDR3, as DNA: TGTGCCATCAGGAAATCCGGGGATGGCACAGATACGCAGTATTTT.

In its sample, this clonotype was seen many times. V and J are TRBV25-1 and TRBJ2-1; no firm D call. Germline values: CDR1 MGHDK, CDR2 SYGVNS. Trimming took off 1 base at V and 2 bases at J, with 9 bases between the two ends. The length of the CDR3 is 15 residues. As DNA, the CDR3 is TGTGCCAGCAGTGAATCCCAGAACCCCTACAATGAGCAGTTCTTC. Translating gives CASSESQNPYNEQFF. The entire variable domain, with the rest obtained from reference TRBV25-1 and TRBJ2-1, is as follows: EADIYQTPRYLVIGTGKKITLECSQTMGHDKMYWYQQDPGMELHLIHYSYGVNSTEKGDLSSESTVSRIRTEHFPLTLESARPSHTSQYLCASSESQNPYNEQFFGPGTRLTVL.

The V gene is TRBV2, the J gene TRBJ2-5, with no clear D. Germline assignment: CDR1 SNHLY and CDR2 FYNNEI. Trimming took off 3 bases at V and 8 bases at J, with 13 bases between the two ends. CDR3 size: 13 residues. The CDR3 loop reads CASSELLPETQYF. The CDR3 DNA is TGTGCCAGCAGTGAGTTGCTACCAGAAACCCAGTACTTC.

This clonotype has a handful of counts. V gene TRBV20-1 combines with J gene TRBJ1-1; D is ambiguous. Trimming stripped 4 bases from V and 0 bases from J, with 6 bases between. This CDR3 has 12 residues. Germline V gene sequence: CDR1 DFQATT, CDR2 SNEGSKA (reference sequence). Here the CDR3 reads CSATLLNTEAFF. The CDR3 nucleotides are TGCAGTGCTACCTTATTGAACACTGAAGCTTTCTTT.

This clonotype was counted only a few times. This sequence joins TRBV12-3 or TRBV12-4 and TRBJ2-7; tentatively, D is TRBD1 or TRBD2 (5 bases each). The CDR3 spans 16 residues. V lost 1 base and J lost 0, with 13 bases in between. The CDR3 region is CASSLVRGRGSYEQYF. Written as DNA, the CDR3 is TGTGCCAGCAGTTTAGTCCGGGGTAGGGGCTCCTACGAGCAGTACTTC.

The table lists this clonotype with many counts. The chain uses TRBV3-1 and TRBJ2-1; no clear D gene. Germline CDR1 reads LGHDT; CDR2 reads YNNKEL (reference sequence). Trimming removed 5 bases at V and 4 bases at J, with 9 bases between. The length of the CDR3 is 13 residues. The CDR3 sequence is CASSWFRYNEQFF. As DNA, the CDR3 is TGTGCCAGCAGCTGGTTCAGATACAATGAGCAGTTCTTC.

In its sample, this clonotype was seen many times. The chain couples TRBV28 to TRBJ2-2; maybe TRBD2 (6 bases). V gave up 0 bases and J gave up 3 bases, with 8 bases separating them. This CDR3 has 15 residues. Germline values: CDR1 MDHEN, CDR2 SYDVKM. The CDR3 region is CASSLWGLYTGELFF. The CDR3 DNA is TGTGCCAGCAGTTTATGGGGACTCTACACCGGGGAGCTGTTTTTT.

The sample holds many counts of this clonotype. V usage is TRBV12-3 or TRBV12-4 and J usage is TRBJ2-1; TRBD2 matches at 10 bases. The CDR3 extends over 14 amino acids. The V and J ends lost 11 bases and 4 bases, in that order; junction bases with no gene match: 8. CDR3 in DNA: TGTGCCGTCAGGACTAGCGGCACTTACAATGAGCAGTTCTTC. Encoded protein: CAVRTSGTYNEQFF.

In its sample, this clonotype was seen many times. The rearrangement joins TRBV10-3 to TRBJ2-5, with TRBD2 identical over 12 bases. J gave up 3 bases and V 5 bases, and 4 bases lay outside the gene matches. Germline CDR1 ENHRY, CDR2 SYGVKD. The CDR3 has 15 amino acids. The CDR3 is CAISRTSGAKETQYF. CDR3 bases: TGTGCCATCAGTAGGACTAGCGGGGCCAAAGAGACCCAGTACTTC.

This clonotype was seen a few times. CDR3 amino acids: CASSFQRERNTIYF. The CDR3 region has the DNA TGTGCCAGCAGTTTCCAGCGAGAACGAAACACCATATATTTT. The rearrangement links TRBV28 to TRBJ1-3; D gene unclear. Trimming removed 3 bases at V and 5 bases at J, with 11 bases between. The germline V gene encodes CDR1 MDHEN and CDR2 SYDVKM. There are 14 residues in the CDR3.

The table lists this clonotype with a few counts. The J gene is TRBJ1-2, the V gene TRBV28; 11 bases line up with TRBD1. CDR1 and CDR2 (germline): MDHEN, SYDVKM. Losses at the gene ends were 4 bases for V and 7 bases for J; bases not matched to a gene: 11. The CDR3 runs to 16 residues. The CDR3, as DNA: TGTGCCAGCAGTTCCTCCCTCGCGGGGACAGGGGGTGGCTACACCTTC. It specifies CASSSSLAGTGGGYTF.

In the case of this clonotype: The DNA is left out, because the CDR3 cannot be placed on it with certainty; the CDR3 is given as TCRdb lists it. This chain uses TRBV7-9 with TRBJ2-1; whether TRBD1, the table's D call, matches the DNA was not checked. Per germline, CDR1 SEHNR and CDR2 FQNEAQ (reference sequence). From its first to its last residue, the CDR3 has 16 amino acids. The CDR3 reads CASSFGPGRVYNEQFF.